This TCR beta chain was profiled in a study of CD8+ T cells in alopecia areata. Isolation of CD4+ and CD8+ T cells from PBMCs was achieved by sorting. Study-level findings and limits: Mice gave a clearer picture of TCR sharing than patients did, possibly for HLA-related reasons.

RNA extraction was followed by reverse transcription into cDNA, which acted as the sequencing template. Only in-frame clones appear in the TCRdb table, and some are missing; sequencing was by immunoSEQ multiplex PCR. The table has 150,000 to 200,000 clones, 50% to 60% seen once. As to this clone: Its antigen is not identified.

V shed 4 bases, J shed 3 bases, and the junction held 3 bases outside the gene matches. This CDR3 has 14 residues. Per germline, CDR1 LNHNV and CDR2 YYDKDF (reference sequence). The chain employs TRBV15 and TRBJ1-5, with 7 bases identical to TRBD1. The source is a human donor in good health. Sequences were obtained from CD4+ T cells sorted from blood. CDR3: CATSTDRYNQPQHF. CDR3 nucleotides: TGTGCCACCAGCACGGACAGGTACAATCAGCCCCAGCATTTT.